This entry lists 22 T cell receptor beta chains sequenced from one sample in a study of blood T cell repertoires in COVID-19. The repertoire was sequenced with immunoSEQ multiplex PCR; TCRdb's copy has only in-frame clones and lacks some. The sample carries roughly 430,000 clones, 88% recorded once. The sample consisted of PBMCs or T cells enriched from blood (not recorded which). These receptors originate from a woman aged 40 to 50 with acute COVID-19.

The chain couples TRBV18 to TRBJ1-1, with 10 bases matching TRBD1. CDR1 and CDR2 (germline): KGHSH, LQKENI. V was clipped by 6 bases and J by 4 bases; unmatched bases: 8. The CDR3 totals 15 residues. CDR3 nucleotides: TGTGCCAGCTCGGGACAGGGGCCGTTTGGCACTGAAGCTTTCTTT. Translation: CASSGQGPFGTEAFF.

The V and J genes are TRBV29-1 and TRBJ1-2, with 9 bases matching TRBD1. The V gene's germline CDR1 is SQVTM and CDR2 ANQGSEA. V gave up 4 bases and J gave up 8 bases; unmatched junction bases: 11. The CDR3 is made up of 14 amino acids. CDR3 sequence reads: CSVAPQTGGGGYTF. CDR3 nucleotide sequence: TGCAGCGTTGCACCACAGACAGGGGGGGGAGGCTACACCTTC.

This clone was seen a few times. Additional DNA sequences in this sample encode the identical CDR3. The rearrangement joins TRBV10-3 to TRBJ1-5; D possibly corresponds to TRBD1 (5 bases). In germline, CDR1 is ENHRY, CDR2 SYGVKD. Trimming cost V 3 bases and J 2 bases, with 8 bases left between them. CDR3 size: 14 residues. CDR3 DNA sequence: TGTGCCATCAGTGAACAGGTCGGCAATCAGCCCCAGCATTTT. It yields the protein CAISEQVGNQPQHF.

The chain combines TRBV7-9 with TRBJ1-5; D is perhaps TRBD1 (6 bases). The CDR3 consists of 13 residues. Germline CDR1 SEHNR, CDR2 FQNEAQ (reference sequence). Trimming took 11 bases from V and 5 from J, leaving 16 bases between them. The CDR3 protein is CAGQRGRDQPQHF. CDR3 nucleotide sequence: TGTGCCGGTCAGAGGGGGAGGGATCAGCCCCAGCATTTT.

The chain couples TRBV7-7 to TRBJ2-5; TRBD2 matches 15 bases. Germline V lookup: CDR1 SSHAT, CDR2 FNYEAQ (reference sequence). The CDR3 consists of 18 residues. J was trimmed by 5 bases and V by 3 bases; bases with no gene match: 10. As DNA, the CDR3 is TGTGCCAGCAGCTTGGGCGGACTAGCGGGGGGGGGCGCGGAGACCCAGTACTTC. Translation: CASSLGGLAGGGAETQYF.

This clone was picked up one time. DNA of the CDR3: TGTGCCAGCAGCGGATTAGACACCATATATTTT. It translates to CASSGLDTIYF. The chain recombines TRBV9 with TRBJ1-3; D is ambiguous. V lost 3 bases and J 8 bases, leaving 6 bases between the germline ends. The CDR3 is 11 residues long. Germline CDR1 SGDLS, CDR2 YYNGEE.

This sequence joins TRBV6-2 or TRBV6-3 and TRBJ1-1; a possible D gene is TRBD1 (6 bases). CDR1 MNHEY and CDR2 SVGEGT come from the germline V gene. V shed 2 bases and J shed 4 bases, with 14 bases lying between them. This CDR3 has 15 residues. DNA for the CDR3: TGTGCCAGCAGTTACCCAGGGACACTCACCACTGAAGCTTTCTTT. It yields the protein CASSYPGTLTTEAFF.

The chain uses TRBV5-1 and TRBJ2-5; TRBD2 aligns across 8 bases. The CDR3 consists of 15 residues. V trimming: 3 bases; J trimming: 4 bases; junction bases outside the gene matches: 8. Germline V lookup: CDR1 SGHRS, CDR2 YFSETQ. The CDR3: CASSSGLGWIETQYF. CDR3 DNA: TGCGCCAGCAGCTCGGGACTAGGATGGATAGAGACCCAGTACTTC. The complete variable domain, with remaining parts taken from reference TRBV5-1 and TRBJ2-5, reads KAGVTQTPRYLIKTRGQQVTLSCSPISGHRSVSWYQQTPGQGLQFLFEYFSETQRNKGNFPGRFSGRQFSNSRSEMNVSTLELGDSALYLCASSSGLGWIETQYFGPGTRLLVL.

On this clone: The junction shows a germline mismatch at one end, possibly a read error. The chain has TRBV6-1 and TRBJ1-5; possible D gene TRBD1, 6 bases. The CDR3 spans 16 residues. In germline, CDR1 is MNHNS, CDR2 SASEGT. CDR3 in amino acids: CASREVAQGSNQPQHF. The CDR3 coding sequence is TGTGCCAGCAGAGAAGTAGCGCAGGGGAGCAATCAGCCCCAGCATTTT.

In DNA, the CDR3 is TGTGCCAGCAGCATAACTAGCGGGGGCCCTCTGGGTGAGCAGTTCTTC. Amino acid sequence: CASSITSGGPLGEQFF. The chain recombines TRBV9 with TRBJ2-1; 11 bases are a match to TRBD2. Trimming cost V 4 bases and J 9 bases; bases outside gene matches: 12. The CDR3 is made up of 16 amino acids. Germline CDR1 is SGDLS and CDR2 is YYNGEE.

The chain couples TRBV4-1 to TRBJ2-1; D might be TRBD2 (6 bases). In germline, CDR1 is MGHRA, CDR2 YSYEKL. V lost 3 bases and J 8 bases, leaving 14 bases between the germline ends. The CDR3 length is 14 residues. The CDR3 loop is CASSHSGTLDEQFF. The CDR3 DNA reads TGCGCCAGCAGCCACTCTGGGACTCTGGATGAGCAGTTCTTC.

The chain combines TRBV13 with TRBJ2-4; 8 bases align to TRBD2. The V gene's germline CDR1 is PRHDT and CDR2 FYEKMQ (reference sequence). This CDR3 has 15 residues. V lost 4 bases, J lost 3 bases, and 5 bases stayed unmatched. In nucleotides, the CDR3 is TGTGCCAGCAGCTCCGGGGGGGCCGGCAAAAACATTCAGTACTTC. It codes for CASSSGGAGKNIQYF.

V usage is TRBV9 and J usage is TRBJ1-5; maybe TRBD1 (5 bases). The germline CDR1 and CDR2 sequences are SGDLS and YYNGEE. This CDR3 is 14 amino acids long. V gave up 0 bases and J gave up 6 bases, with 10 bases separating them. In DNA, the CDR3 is TGTGCCAGCAGCGTAGGGGTTCAGGGTCAGCCCCAGCATTTT. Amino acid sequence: CASSVGVQGQPQHF.

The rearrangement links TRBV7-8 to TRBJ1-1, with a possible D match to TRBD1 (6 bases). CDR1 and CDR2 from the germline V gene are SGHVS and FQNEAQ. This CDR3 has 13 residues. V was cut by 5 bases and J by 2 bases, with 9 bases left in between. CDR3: CASSADSNTEAFF. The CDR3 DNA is TGTGCCAGCAGCGCGGACAGCAACACTGAAGCTTTCTTT.

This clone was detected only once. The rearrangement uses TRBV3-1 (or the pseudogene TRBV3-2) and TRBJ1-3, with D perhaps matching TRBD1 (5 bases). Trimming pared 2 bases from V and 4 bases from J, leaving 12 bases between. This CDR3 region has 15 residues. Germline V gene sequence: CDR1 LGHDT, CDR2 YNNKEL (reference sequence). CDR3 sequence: CASSQRDRGGNTIYF. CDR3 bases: TGTGCCAGCAGCCAAAGAGACAGAGGAGGAAACACCATATATTTT.

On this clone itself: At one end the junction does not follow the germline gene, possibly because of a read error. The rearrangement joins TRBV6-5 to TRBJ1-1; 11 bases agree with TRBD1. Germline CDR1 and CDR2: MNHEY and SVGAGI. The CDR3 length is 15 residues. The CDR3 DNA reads TGTGCCAGCACTTACAAAGGACAGGGGGCGTGGCCTGCTTTCTTT. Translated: CASTYKGQGAWPAFF.

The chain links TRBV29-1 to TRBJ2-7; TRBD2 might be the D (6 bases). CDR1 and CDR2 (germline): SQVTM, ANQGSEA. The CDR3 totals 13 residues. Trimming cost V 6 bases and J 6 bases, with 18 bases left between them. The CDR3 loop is CSVGTAPLVEQYF. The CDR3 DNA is TGCAGCGTGGGGACTGCTCCGCTGGTCGAGCAGTACTTC.

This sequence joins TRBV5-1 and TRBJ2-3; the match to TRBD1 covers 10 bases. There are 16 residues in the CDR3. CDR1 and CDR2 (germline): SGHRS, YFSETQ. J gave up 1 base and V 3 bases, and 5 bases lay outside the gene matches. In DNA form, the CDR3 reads TGCGCCAGCAGCTCAGGACAGGGGGGTGGCACAGATACGCAGTATTTT. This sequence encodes CASSSGQGGGTDTQYF. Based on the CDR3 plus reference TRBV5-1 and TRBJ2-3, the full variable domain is KAGVTQTPRYLIKTRGQQVTLSCSPISGHRSVSWYQQTPGQGLQFLFEYFSETQRNKGNFPGRFSGRQFSNSRSEMNVSTLELGDSALYLCASSSGQGGGTDTQYFGPGTRLTVL.

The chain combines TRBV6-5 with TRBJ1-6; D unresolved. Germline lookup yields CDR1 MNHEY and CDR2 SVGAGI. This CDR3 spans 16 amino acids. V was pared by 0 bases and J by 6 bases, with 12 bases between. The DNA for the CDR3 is TGTGCCAGCAGTTACTCGGCCGGGTTTGGTAATTCACCCCTCCACTTT. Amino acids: CASSYSAGFGNSPLHF.

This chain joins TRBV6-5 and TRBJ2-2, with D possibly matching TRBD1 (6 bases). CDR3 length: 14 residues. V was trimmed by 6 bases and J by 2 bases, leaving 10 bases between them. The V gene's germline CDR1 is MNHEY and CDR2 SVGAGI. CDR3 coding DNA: TGTGCCAGCAGGGACAGAACCAACACCGGGGAGCTGTTTTTT. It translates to CASRDRTNTGELFF.

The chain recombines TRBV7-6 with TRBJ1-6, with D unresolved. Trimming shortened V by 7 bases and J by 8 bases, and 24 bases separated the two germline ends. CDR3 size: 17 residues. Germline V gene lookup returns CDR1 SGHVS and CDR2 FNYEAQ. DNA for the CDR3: TGTGCCAGCACCCCACAAGCGCCCGGGAATTGGGATTCACCCCTCCACTTT. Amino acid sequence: CASTPQAPGNWDSPLHF.

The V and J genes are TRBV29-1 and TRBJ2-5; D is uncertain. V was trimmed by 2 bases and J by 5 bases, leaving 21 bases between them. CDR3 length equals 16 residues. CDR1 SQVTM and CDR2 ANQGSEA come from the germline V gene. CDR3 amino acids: CSVEPLGLDGSETQYF. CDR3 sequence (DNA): TGCAGCGTTGAACCGCTCGGTCTAGATGGGTCGGAGACCCAGTACTTC.